The sequence of this T cell receptor (beta chain) was determined in a study of T cell responses to AZD1222 COVID-19 vaccine. This clone has only one observation. Between the trimmed V and J ends, which lost 4 bases and 2 bases, there was a span of 12 bases. This CDR3 contains 14 residues. Looked up from germline, CDR1 is SGHRS and CDR2 is YFSETQ. Some clones are missing from TCRdb's copy, which holds only in-frame ones; the method was immunoSEQ multiplex PCR. The sample has about 87,000 clones; 85% to 90% are singletons. J is TRBJ2-5 and V is TRBV5-1, with D perhaps matching TRBD2 (5 bases). The starting material was peripheral blood, obtained on day 0 of AZD1222 vaccination. This clonotype was obtained from an adult in good health. CDR3 coding DNA: TGCGCCAGCAGCCCGTCCCCGGGGCAAGAGACCCAGTACTTC. Amino acids: CASSPSPGQETQYF.